This T cell receptor (beta chain) was sequenced for a study of blood T cell repertoires in COVID-19. Study context: The United States, Italy and Spain were the sources of the acute and convalescent COVID-19 samples.

Germline values: CDR1 SGDLS, CDR2 YYNGEE. Trimming removed 0 bases at V and 3 bases at J, with 10 bases between. The CDR3 length is 15 residues. Data came from immunoSEQ multiplex PCR; TCRdb stores just in-frame clones and leaves some out. Of about 110,000 clones listed, around 80% were seen once; the top ten hold 3.8%. The rearrangement links TRBV9 to TRBJ1-3; D remains unclear. Sample: peripheral blood. The source is a woman older than 75 with acute or convalescent COVID-19. The CDR3 here is CASSVGGLGGNTIYF. CDR3 in DNA: TGTGCCAGCAGCGTAGGAGGGCTCGGTGGAAACACCATATATTTT.